This T cell receptor (beta chain) was documented in a study of molecular identifiers for immune sequencing clone quantification. The count of this clonotype is one. Its antigen is unknown. A clone one base away is much larger, so this may be a read error. Study results and limitations: Clones that had above 20 RNA copies took up over 99% of effector molecules but under 1% in naive cells. Single-cell amounts of spiked Jurkat TCR RNA were reportedly detectable among roughly 950,000 naive cells. With a barcode shared among identical TCR molecules, highly expanded clone sizes could be underestimated.

TCRdb fed the PCR reads into MiXCR, producing one record per CDR3 protein. Among around 320,000 distinct CDR3 sequences, roughly 24% were seen once, and the ten largest hold around 0.76%. The CDR3 length is 17 residues. The germline CDR1 and CDR2 sequences are MNHEY and SVGEGT. The chain links TRBV6-2 or TRBV6-3 to TRBJ2-7, with TRBD2 as a possible D gene (6 bases). Sequencing was performed on naive CD8+ T cells from blood, with Jurkat cell RNA spiked in. Subset of the sample: FACS-sorted CD8+CD4-CCR7+CD45RA+ naive T cells. This clonotype was obtained from a human donor in good health. Some libraries in this study had Jurkat cell RNA spiked in. The DNA of the CDR3 is TGTACCAGCAGTTACACGTCTTCGGTCGGGGAGGAATACGAGCAGTACTTC. It yields the protein CTSSYTSSVGEEYEQYF.